The 23 T cell receptor beta chains below were found in one sample sequenced in a study of T cells in Graves' hyperthyroidism and ophthalmopathy. There were TCR beta CDR3 regions amplified from RNA transcripts. With the HTBI primer set, the TCR CDR3 went through a first round of RT-PCR. TCRdb called the multiplex PCR reads again in MiXCR, with one record for every CDR3 protein. The profile shows about 160,000 distinct CDR3 sequences, just under 9.5% of them singletons. The material sequenced was blood. The receptors derive from a woman aged 18-29 years with Graves' hyperthyroidism that later progressed to Graves' ophthalmopathy.

This clonotype occurred a few times. The chain's CDR3 is CASSLRGVGTGELFF. The CDR3 coding sequence is TGTGCCAGCAGCCTGCGGGGCGTGGGCACCGGGGAGCTGTTTTTT. This chain links TRBV11-3 with TRBJ2-2; tentatively, D is TRBD2 (6 bases). Germline V gives CDR1 SGHNT, CDR2 YENEEA. The CDR3 runs 15 residues. The V gene lost 5 bases and the J gene lost 4 bases, with 14 bases spanning the gap.

This clonotype was counted only a few times. V and J are TRBV6-5 and TRBJ1-2, with a tentative D call TRBD1 (5 bases). Germline V gene lookup returns CDR1 MNHEY and CDR2 SVGAGI. The V end was cut by 6 bases, the J end by 0 bases, with 14 bases between. The CDR3 runs 15 residues. CDR3 sequence: CASRLQVRSNYGYTF. The CDR3 DNA follows: TGTGCCAGCAGATTACAGGTCCGATCTAACTATGGCTACACCTTC.

The chain carries TRBV5-4 and TRBJ2-5, with no clear D. CDR3 length: 15 amino acids. V lost 4 bases and J lost 4, with 17 bases in between. Per the germline V gene, CDR1 is SGHNT and CDR2 is YYREEE (reference sequence). The CDR3: CASSPVSGYGETQYF. DNA of the CDR3: TGTGCCAGCAGCCCCGTATCGGGCTACGGAGAGACCCAGTACTTC.

This clonotype came up many times. The rearrangement joins TRBV12-3 or TRBV12-4 to TRBJ1-5; the D gene is possibly TRBD1 (5 bases). CDR3 size: 15 residues. V lost 5 bases to trimming and J lost 4 bases, with 15 bases between them. The CDR3 here is CASSPSRQTNQPQHF. The CDR3 DNA reads as TGTGCCAGCAGTCCAAGTCGACAGACGAATCAGCCCCAGCATTTT.

The chain joins TRBV9 to TRBJ1-1; D is perhaps TRBD1 (5 bases). Trimming shortened V by 4 bases and J by 4 bases, and 14 bases separated the two germline ends. CDR3 length equals 14 residues. CDR1 and CDR2 (germline): SGDLS, YYNGEE. The CDR3 spells CASSPAATGTEAFF. CDR3 DNA sequence: TGTGCCAGCAGCCCAGCTGCCACAGGCACTGAAGCTTTCTTT.

This clonotype was picked up many times. V and J are TRBV28 and TRBJ1-2, with 7 positions matching TRBD1. Germline V gene data show CDR1 as MDHEN and CDR2 as SYDVKM. The V gene end was trimmed by 5 bases and the J gene end by 7 bases; junction bases not matched to a gene: 4. The CDR3 extends over 12 amino acids. The chain's CDR3 is CASSRTGSGYTF. CDR3 DNA: TGTGCCAGCAGTCGGACAGGATCTGGCTACACCTTC.

This clonotype was seen a handful of times. A much larger clone differs by one base, so this may be a read error. The V and J genes are TRBV5-1 and TRBJ2-7; possibly TRBD1 or TRBD2 for D (5 bases each). V lost 4 bases to trimming and J lost 4 bases, with 15 bases between them. Per germline, CDR1 SGHRS and CDR2 YFSETQ. This CDR3 contains 14 residues. The CDR3 is CASSLGPPDYEQYF. CDR3 DNA sequence: TGCGCCAGCAGCCTGGGACCACCAGATTACGAGCAGTACTTC.

This clonotype was counted many times. The CDR3 spells CASSLTGGRETQYF. CDR3 nucleotides: TGTGCCAGCAGTTTAACAGGCGGGAGAGAGACCCAGTACTTC. The chain combines TRBV12-3 or TRBV12-4 with TRBJ2-5; 7 positions agree with TRBD2. CDR3 length: 14 residues. The ends lost 2 bases at V and 4 bases at J; junction bases unmatched: 4.

This clonotype was seen a few times. The chain combines TRBV4-1 with TRBJ2-1; TRBD2 matches 7 bases. The CDR3 has 17 amino acids. With 2 bases clipped from V and 1 base from J, the junction kept 8 bases outside the gene matches. Germline V gives CDR1 MGHRA, CDR2 YSYEKL. This CDR3 is CASSQPRTSSSYNEQFF. CDR3 nucleotide sequence: TGCGCCAGCAGCCAACCTAGGACTAGTTCTTCCTACAATGAGCAGTTCTTC.

This clonotype was detected many times. The CDR3 loop is CAGRRGGAYNEQFF. The DNA for the CDR3 is TGTGCCGGCCGGCGCGGAGGAGCCTACAATGAGCAGTTCTTC. This chain connects TRBV28 to TRBJ2-1, with D possibly matching TRBD2 (5 bases). This CDR3 has 14 amino acids. Germline CDR1 reads MDHEN; CDR2 reads SYDVKM. Deletions cut 11 bases from V and 2 bases from J, with 16 bases between.

This clonotype was detected only a few times. V gene TRBV19 combines with J gene TRBJ2-4; possible D gene TRBD1, 6 bases. The CDR3 is 20 residues long. Deletions cut 5 bases from V and 1 base from J, with 27 bases between. CDR1 is LNHDA, CDR2 SQIVND, per germline (reference sequence). This CDR3 reads CASSPQVYRHEGQAKNIQYF. CDR3 sequence (DNA): TGTGCCAGTAGTCCCCAAGTGTACAGACACGAAGGACAGGCCAAAAACATTCAGTACTTC. Using reference TRBV19 and TRBJ2-4 for the parts outside the CDR3, the full variable domain is DGGITQSPKYLFRKEGQNVTLSCEQNLNHDAMYWYRQDPGQGLRLIYYSQIVNDFQKGDIAEGYSVSREKKESFPLTVTSAQKNPTAFYLCASSPQVYRHEGQAKNIQYFGAGTRLSVL.

CDR3 sequence (DNA): TGTGCCAGCTCACCAAATCAACGACAGGGAGAGACCCAGTACTTC. Its translation is CASSPNQRQGETQYF. This chain links TRBV18 with TRBJ2-5; 7 nucleotides align to TRBD1. V shed 2 bases, J shed 4 bases, and the junction held 7 bases outside the gene matches. Germline CDR1 and CDR2: KGHSH and LQKENI. The CDR3 has 15 residues.

V and J are TRBV11-1 and TRBJ2-7; the match to TRBD1 covers 7 bases. The CDR3 has 15 amino acids. Germline V gene data show CDR1 as SGHAT and CDR2 as FQDESV (reference sequence). The V segment lost 5 bases and the J segment 3 bases; nucleotides outside the gene matches: 10. The CDR3 region is CASSPLTGTDYEQYF. The CDR3 nucleotides read TGTGCCAGCAGCCCACTAACGGGGACAGACTACGAGCAGTACTTC. The full variable domain, with the rest looked up from reference TRBV11-1 and TRBJ2-7, is EAEVAQSPRYKITEKSQAVAFWCDPISGHATLYWYRQILGQGPELLVQFQDESVVDDSQLPKDRFSAERLKGVDSTLKIQPAELGDSAMYLCASSPLTGTDYEQYFGPGTRLTVT.

This clonotype was detected many times. This rearrangement joins TRBV15 to TRBJ2-1; 11 bases align to TRBD2. CDR1 LNHNV and CDR2 YYDKDF come from the germline V gene (reference sequence). The CDR3 length is 20 residues. V dropped 2 bases and J dropped 6; count of bases not matched to a gene: 18. The CDR3 sequence is CATSRKRLGVLAGVFNEQFF. CDR3 nucleotides: TGTGCCACCAGCAGAAAACGGCTAGGGGTACTAGCGGGAGTATTCAATGAGCAGTTCTTC.

This clonotype was counted ten times or more. The chain employs TRBV7-9 and TRBJ1-3; 9 positions match TRBD1. The CDR3 is 16 amino acids. Per the germline V gene, CDR1 is SEHNR and CDR2 is FQNEAQ (reference sequence). V lost 3 bases to trimming and J lost 1 base; unmatched junction nucleotides: 4. The CDR3: CASSFPDRGSGNTIYF. CDR3 sequence (DNA): TGTGCCAGCAGCTTTCCCGACAGGGGGTCTGGAAACACCATATATTTT. Filled out from reference TRBV7-9 and TRBJ1-3, the complete variable domain reads DTGVSQNPRHKITKRGQNVTFRCDPISEHNRLYWYRQTLGQGPEFLTYFQNEAQLEKSRLLSDRFSAERPKGSFSTLEIQRTEQGDSAMYLCASSFPDRGSGNTIYFGEGSWLTVV.

This chain connects TRBV30 to TRBJ1-5; TRBD1 might be the D (5 bases). The CDR3 runs to 14 residues. In germline, CDR1 is GTSNPN, CDR2 SVGIG (reference sequence). V shed 3 bases and J shed 5 bases, with 14 bases lying between them. CDR3 sequence: CAWSHQGRDQPQHF. CDR3 bases: TGTGCCTGGAGCCATCAGGGTAGGGATCAGCCCCAGCATTTT.

This clonotype was recorded many times. The chain carries TRBV6-6 and TRBJ1-6; D remains ambiguous. From germline, CDR1 is MNHNY and CDR2 SVGAGI (reference sequence). The CDR3 is made up of 13 amino acids. V gave up 0 bases and J gave up 7 bases, with 4 bases separating them. The CDR3 region is CASSYSDNSPLHF. The CDR3, as DNA: TGTGCCAGCAGTTACTCCGACAATTCACCCCTCCACTTT.

In this sample, this clonotype turned up many times. The genes are TRBV7-8 and TRBJ2-1; 11 nucleotides align to TRBD2. CDR1 and CDR2 (germline): SGHVS, FQNEAQ. The J segment lost 4 bases and the V segment lost 5 bases, leaving 7 bases of the junction unmatched. CDR3 size: 16 residues. Here the CDR3 reads CASSRLTSGIYNEQFF. CDR3 bases: TGTGCCAGCAGCCGGTTGACTAGCGGGATATACAATGAGCAGTTCTTC.

This clonotype occurred many times. The rearrangement uses TRBV9 and TRBJ1-2; no firm D call. The CDR3 contains 13 residues. The V end was cut by 5 bases, the J end by 3 bases, with 11 bases between. In germline, CDR1 is SGDLS, CDR2 YYNGEE. The DNA of the CDR3 is TGTGCCAGCAGTGCGACCGACGACTATGGCTACACCTTC. This sequence encodes CASSATDDYGYTF.

A few counts support this clonotype. This chain links TRBV4-1 with TRBJ1-6; a possible D gene is TRBD1 (5 bases). The germline gives CDR1 MGHRA, CDR2 YSYEKL. The ends were cut back, 2 bases at V and 7 bases at J, with 15 bases in the middle. The CDR3 spans 16 residues. DNA of the CDR3: TGCGCCAGCAGCCAACGAGACAGATTGGAAAATTCACCCCTCCACTTT. This gives the protein CASSQRDRLENSPLHF.

Many counts were recorded for this clonotype. The gene calls are TRBV2 and TRBJ1-4; TRBD1 matches at 7 bases. V lost 9 bases and J lost 2; bases outside the gene matches: 3. CDR3 length: 13 amino acids. Per the germline V gene, CDR1 is SNHLY and CDR2 is FYNNEI. The CDR3 bases are TGTGCCAGTAAGGGACAGACTAATGAAAAACTGTTTTTT. As protein: CASKGQTNEKLFF.

This clonotype was counted at least ten times. The chain links TRBV7-2 to TRBJ2-5; D is unresolved. Germline V gene lookup returns CDR1 SGHTA and CDR2 FQGNSA. Trimming pared 4 bases from V and 7 bases from J, leaving 13 bases between. This CDR3 is built from 13 residues. The CDR3 region is CASSSLVVGTQYF. The CDR3 coding sequence is TGTGCCAGCAGCTCCCTCGTAGTAGGGACCCAGTACTTC.

This clonotype showed up many times. The chain employs TRBV11-2 and TRBJ1-2; D call uncertain. This CDR3 has 13 amino acids. Germline V gives CDR1 SGHAT, CDR2 FQNNGV. V lost 1 base, J lost 5 bases, and 8 bases lay in between. In DNA form, the CDR3 reads TGTGCCAGCAGCTTAGGCGGAGGGTATGGCTACACCTTC. Encoded protein: CASSLGGGYGYTF.